This T cell receptor beta chain was retrieved from a study of T cell repertoires in cytomegalovirus infection. Study-level information: Based on public TCR beta signatures, there were indications of CMV infection and of a matching HLA type.

This clonotype showed up many times. One entry per CDR3 protein, called by TCRdb with MiXCR from the reads. The repertoire holds about 310,000 distinct CDR3 sequences, around a sixth seen once, with around 11% in the top ten. The CDR3 runs 21 residues. After removal of 6 bases from V and 0 bases from J, the junction contained 22 bases not matched to a gene. The source material was PBMCs. The source is a human donor in good health (CMV status not recorded). Some clones in this sample may be carry-over from other donors' samples. This sequence joins TRBV12-3 or TRBV12-4 and TRBJ2-3; 9 bases fit TRBD2. Written as DNA, the CDR3 is TGTGCCAGCAGCCAAATCAGCCTTCTAGCGGGGTTAGACTCCAGCACAGATACGCAGTATTTT. Translation: CASSQISLLAGLDSSTDTQYF.